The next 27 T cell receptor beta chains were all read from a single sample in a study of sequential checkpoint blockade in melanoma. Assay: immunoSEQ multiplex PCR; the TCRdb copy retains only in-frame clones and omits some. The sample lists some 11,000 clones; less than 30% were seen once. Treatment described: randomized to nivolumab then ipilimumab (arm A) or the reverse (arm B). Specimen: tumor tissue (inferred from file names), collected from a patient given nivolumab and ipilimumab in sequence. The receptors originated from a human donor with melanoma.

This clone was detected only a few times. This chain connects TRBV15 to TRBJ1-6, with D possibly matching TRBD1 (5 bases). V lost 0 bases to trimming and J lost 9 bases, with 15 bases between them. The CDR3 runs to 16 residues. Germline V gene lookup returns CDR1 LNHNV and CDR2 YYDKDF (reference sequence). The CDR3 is CATSRDTGTLSSPLHF. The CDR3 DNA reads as TGTGCCACCAGCAGAGATACAGGAACCCTTTCTTCACCCCTCCACTTT.

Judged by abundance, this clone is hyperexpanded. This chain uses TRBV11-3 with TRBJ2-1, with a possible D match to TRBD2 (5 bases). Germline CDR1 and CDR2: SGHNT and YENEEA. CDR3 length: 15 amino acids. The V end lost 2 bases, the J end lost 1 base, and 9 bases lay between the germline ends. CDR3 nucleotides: TGTGCCAGCAGCTTAAGGACTGCTTCCTACAATGAGCAGTTCTTC. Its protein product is CASSLRTASYNEQFF.

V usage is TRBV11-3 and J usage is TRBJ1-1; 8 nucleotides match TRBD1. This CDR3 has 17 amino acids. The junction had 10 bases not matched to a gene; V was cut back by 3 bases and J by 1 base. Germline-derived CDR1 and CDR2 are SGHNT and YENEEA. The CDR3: CASSLWIWQGANTEAFF. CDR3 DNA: TGTGCCAGCAGCTTGTGGATCTGGCAGGGGGCGAACACTGAAGCTTTCTTT.

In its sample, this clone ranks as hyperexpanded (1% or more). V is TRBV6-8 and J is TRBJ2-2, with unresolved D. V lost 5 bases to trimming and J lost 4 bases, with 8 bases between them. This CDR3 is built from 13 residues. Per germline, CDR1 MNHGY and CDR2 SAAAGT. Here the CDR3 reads CASSALGTGELFF. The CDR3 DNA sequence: TGTGCCAGCAGTGCTCTGGGCACCGGGGAGCTGTTTTTT.

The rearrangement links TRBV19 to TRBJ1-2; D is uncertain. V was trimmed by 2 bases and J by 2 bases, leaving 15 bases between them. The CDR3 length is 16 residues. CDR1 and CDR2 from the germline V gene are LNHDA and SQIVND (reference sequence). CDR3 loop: CASSIQAVGSNYGYTF. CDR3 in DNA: TGTGCCAGTAGTATACAGGCGGTCGGGTCAAACTATGGCTACACCTTC.

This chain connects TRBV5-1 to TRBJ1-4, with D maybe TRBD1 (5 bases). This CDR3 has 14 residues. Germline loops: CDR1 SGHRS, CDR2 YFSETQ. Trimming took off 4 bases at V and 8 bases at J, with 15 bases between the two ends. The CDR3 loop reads CASSHGTGGEKLFF. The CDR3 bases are TGCGCCAGCAGCCACGGGACCGGAGGGGAAAAACTGTTTTTT.

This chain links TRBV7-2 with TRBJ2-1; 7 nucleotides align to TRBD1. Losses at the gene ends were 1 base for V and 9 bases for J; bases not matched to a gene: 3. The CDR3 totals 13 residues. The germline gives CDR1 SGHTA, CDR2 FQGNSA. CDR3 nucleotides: TGTGCCAGCAGCTTAGGACAGGGTATTGAGCAGTTCTTC. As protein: CASSLGQGIEQFF.

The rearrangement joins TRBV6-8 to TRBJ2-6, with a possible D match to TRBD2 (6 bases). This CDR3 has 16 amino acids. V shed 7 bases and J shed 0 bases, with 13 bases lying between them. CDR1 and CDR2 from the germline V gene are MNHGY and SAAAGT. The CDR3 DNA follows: TGTGCCAGCAATCGAGGGGACTTCTCTGGGGCCAACGTCCTGACTTTC. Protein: CASNRGDFSGANVLTF.

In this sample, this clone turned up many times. CDR3 in DNA: TGTGCCAGCAGTTCAGGGGGTTACGGGGCCAACGTCCTGACTTTC. Amino acid sequence: CASSSGGYGANVLTF. This chain uses TRBV11-3 with TRBJ2-6; 7 positions agree with TRBD1. The CDR3 spans 15 residues. Trimming took 6 bases from V and 4 from J; bases not matched to a gene: 6. Per germline, CDR1 SGHNT and CDR2 YENEEA.

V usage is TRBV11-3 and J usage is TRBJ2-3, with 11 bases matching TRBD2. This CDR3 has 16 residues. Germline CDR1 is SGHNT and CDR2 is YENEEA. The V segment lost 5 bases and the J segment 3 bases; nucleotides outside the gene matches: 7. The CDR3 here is CASSLRLAGPTDTQYF. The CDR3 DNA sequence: TGTGCCAGCAGCCTCCGACTAGCGGGGCCTACAGATACGCAGTATTTT.

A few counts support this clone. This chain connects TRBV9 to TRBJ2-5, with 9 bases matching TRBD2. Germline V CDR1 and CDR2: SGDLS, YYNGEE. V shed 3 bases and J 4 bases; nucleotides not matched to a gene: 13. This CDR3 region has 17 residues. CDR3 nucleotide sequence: TGTGCCAGCAGCGCGGGCCGACCGCGGGGGGGTTTAGAGACCCAGTACTTC. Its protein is CASSAGRPRGGLETQYF.

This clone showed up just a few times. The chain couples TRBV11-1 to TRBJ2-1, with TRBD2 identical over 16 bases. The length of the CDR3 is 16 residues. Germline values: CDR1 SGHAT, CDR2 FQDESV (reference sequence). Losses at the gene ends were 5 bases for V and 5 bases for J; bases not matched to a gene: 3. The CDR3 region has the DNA TGTGCCAGCAGCCCGGGACTAGCGGGGGGGCACAATGAGCAGTTCTTC. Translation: CASSPGLAGGHNEQFF.

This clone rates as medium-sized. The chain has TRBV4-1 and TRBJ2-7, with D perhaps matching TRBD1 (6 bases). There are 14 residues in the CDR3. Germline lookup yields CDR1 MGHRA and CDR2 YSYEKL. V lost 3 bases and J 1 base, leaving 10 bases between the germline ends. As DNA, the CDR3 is TGCGCCAGCAGCCAGATCACAGGGTCCTACGAGCAGTACTTC. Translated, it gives CASSQITGSYEQYF.

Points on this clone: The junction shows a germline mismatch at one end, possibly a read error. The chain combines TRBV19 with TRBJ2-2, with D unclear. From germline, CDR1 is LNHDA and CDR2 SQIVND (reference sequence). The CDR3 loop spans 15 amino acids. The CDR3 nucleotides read TGTGCCAGTAGGATAGCAGGCCGTAACACCGGGGAGCTGTTTTTT. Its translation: CASRIAGRNTGELFF.

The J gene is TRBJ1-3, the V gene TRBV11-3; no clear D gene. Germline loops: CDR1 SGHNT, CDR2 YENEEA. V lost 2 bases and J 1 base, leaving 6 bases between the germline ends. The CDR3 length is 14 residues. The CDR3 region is CASSLNPSGNTIYF. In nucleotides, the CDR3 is TGTGCCAGCAGCTTAAATCCGTCTGGAAACACCATATATTTT.

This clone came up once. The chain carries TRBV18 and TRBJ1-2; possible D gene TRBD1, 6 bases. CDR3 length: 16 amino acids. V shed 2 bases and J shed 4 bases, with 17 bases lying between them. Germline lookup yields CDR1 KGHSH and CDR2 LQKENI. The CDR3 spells CASSPSTGLGSYGYTF. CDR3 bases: TGTGCCAGCTCACCATCTACAGGGTTAGGAAGCTATGGCTACACCTTC.

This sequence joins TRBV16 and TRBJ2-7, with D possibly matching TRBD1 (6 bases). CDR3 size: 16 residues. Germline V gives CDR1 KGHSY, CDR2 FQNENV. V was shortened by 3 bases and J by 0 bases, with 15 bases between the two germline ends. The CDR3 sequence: CASSHRRGLSSYEQYF. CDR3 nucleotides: TGTGCCAGCAGCCATCGCAGGGGTCTCTCCTCCTACGAGCAGTACTTC.

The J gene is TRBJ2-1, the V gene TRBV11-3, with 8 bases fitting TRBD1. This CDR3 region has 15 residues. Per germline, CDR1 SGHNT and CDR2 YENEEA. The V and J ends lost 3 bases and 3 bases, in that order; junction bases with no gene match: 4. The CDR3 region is CASSLEDRVYNEQFF. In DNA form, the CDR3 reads TGTGCCAGCAGCTTGGAGGACAGGGTCTACAATGAGCAGTTCTTC. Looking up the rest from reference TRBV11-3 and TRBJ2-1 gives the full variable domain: EAGVVQSPRYKIIEKKQPVAFWCNPISGHNTLYWYLQNLGQGPELLIRYENEEAVDDSQLPKDRFSAERLKGVDSTLKIQPAELGDSAVYLCASSLEDRVYNEQFFGPGTRLTVL.

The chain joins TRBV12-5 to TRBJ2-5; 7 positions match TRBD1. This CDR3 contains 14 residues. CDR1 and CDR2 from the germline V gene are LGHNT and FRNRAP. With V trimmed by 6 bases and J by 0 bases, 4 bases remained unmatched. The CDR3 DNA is TGTGCTAGTGGCATGGGACAGCACCAAGAGACCCAGTACTTC. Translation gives CASGMGQHQETQYF.

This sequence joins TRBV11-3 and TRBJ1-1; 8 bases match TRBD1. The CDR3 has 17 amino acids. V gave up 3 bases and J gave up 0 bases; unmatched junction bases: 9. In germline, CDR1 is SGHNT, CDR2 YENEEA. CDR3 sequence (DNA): TGTGCCAGCAGCTTGAGACAGGGGAGAAATGTGAACACTGAAGCTTTCTTT. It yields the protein CASSLRQGRNVNTEAFF.

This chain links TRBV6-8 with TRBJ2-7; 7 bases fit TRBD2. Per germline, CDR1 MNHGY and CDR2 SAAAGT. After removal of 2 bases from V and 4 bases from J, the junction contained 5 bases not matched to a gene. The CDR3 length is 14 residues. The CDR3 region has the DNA TGTGCCAGCAGTTACGGCGCGGGGGAATACGAGCAGTACTTC. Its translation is CASSYGAGEYEQYF.

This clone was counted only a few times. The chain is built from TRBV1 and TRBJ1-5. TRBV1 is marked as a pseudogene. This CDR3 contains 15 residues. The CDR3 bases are TGCGCCAGCAGCCAAGTGGGATCGAGCAATCAGCCCCAGCATTTT. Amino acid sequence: CASSQVGSSNQPQHF.

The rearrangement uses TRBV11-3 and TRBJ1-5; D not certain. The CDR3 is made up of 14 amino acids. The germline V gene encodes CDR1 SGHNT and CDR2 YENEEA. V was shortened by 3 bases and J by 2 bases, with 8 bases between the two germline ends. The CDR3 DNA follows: TGTGCCAGCAGCTTTGGGCGGGGCAATCAGCCCCAGCATTTT. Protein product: CASSFGRGNQPQHF.

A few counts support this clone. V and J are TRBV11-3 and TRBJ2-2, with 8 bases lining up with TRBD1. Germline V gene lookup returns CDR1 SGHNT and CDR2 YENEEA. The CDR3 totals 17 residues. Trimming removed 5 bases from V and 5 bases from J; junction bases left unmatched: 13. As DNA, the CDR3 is TGTGCCAGCAGCCCTACACCGGACAGGGTAAAAACCGGGGAGCTGTTTTTT. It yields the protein CASSPTPDRVKTGELFF.

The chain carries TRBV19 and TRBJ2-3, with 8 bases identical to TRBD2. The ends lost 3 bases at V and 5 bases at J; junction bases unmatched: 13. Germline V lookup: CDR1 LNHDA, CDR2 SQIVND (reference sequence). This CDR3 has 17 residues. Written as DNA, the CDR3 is TGTGCCAGTAGTATTCGCCCCTTTTCGGGGGGGCGAGATACGCAGTATTTT. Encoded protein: CASSIRPFSGGRDTQYF.

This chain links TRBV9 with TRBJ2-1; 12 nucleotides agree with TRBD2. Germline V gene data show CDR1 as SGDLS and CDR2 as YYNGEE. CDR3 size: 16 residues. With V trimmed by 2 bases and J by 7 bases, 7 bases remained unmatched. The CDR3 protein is CASSVPSGGAINEQFF. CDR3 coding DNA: TGTGCCAGCAGCGTGCCTAGCGGGGGGGCCATTAATGAGCAGTTCTTC.

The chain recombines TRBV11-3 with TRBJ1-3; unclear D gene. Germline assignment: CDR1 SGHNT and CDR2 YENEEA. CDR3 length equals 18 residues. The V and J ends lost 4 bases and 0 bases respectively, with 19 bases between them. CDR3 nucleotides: TGTGCCAGCAGCTCCACATCCGTCAGACGAGACTCTGGAAACACCATATATTTT. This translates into CASSSTSVRRDSGNTIYF. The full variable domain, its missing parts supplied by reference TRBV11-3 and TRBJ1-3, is EAGVVQSPRYKIIEKKQPVAFWCNPISGHNTLYWYLQNLGQGPELLIRYENEEAVDDSQLPKDRFSAERLKGVDSTLKIQPAELGDSAVYLCASSSTSVRRDSGNTIYFGEGSWLTVV.